The 23 T cell receptor beta chains below come from one sample, sequenced in a study of technical replicates of blood from a handful of donors. The table came from immunoSEQ multiplex PCR; TCRdb's copy has only in-frame clones and leaves some out. The table lists fewer than 9,500 clones, around 91% of them singletons, with less than 9.5% in the top ten. The source material was PBMCs. The receptors were gathered from a human donor in good health.

This chain joins TRBV27 and TRBJ1-5; 8 bases agree with TRBD1. This CDR3 is built from 17 residues. Unmatched junction bases numbered 8, after V lost 4 bases and J lost 0 bases. Germline CDR1 MNHEY, CDR2 SMNVEV (reference sequence). The CDR3 DNA reads as TGTGCCAGCAGTTCCGGACAGGGTCTGGGTAGCAATCAGCCCCAGCATTTT. Translation: CASSSGQGLGSNQPQHF.

The CDR3 loop is CASSYSLAASSYEQYF. DNA for the CDR3: TGTGCCAGCAGTTACTCGTTAGCTGCCAGCTCCTACGAGCAGTACTTC. The chain couples TRBV6-5 to TRBJ2-7; D not resolved. CDR1 and CDR2 (germline): MNHEY, SVGAGI. Between the trimmed V and J ends, which lost 0 bases and 0 bases, there was a span of 12 bases. This CDR3 has 16 amino acids.

The chain joins TRBV12-5 to TRBJ2-3, with 9 bases aligning to TRBD1. CDR1 LGHNT and CDR2 FRNRAP come from the germline V gene. CDR3 size: 16 residues. The V and J ends lost 2 bases and 3 bases, in that order; junction bases with no gene match: 6. CDR3 loop: CASGLPGQGATDTQYF. In nucleotides, the CDR3 is TGTGCTAGTGGTTTGCCGGGACAGGGTGCGACAGATACGCAGTATTTT. Full variable domain (remainder filled in from reference TRBV12-5 and TRBJ2-3): DARVTQTPRHKVTEMGQEVTMRCQPILGHNTVFWYRQTMMQGLELLAYFRNRAPLDDSGMPKDRFSAEMPDATLATLKIQPSEPRDSAVYFCASGLPGQGATDTQYFGPGTRLTVL.

In this sample, this clone turned up once. This sequence joins TRBV10-2 and TRBJ2-3; D is perhaps TRBD2 (5 bases). Germline V lookup: CDR1 WSHSY, CDR2 SAAADI. The CDR3 has 11 residues. V was cut by 8 bases and J by 5 bases, with 8 bases left in between. The DNA of the CDR3 is TGCGCCAGCGGGGAGATAGATACGCAGTATTTT. Translated, it gives CASGEIDTQYF.

The chain couples TRBV5-6 to TRBJ2-3; the match to TRBD2 covers 7 bases. Germline assignment: CDR1 SGHDT and CDR2 YYEEEE. This CDR3 is 15 amino acids long. V lost 3 bases and J lost 1; bases outside the gene matches: 5. CDR3 residues: CASSYPRGGTDTQYF. The DNA for the CDR3 is TGTGCCAGCAGCTACCCCCGGGGGGGCACAGATACGCAGTATTTT. Full variable domain (rest looked up from reference TRBV5-6 and TRBJ2-3): DAGVTQSPTHLIKTRGQQVTLRCSPKSGHDTVSWYQQALGQGPQFIFQYYEEEERQRGNFPDRFSGHQFPNYSSELNVNALLLGDSALYLCASSYPRGGTDTQYFGPGTRLTVL.

This chain uses TRBV2 with TRBJ1-5; D is undetermined. The CDR3 is 15 residues long. CDR1 SNHLY and CDR2 FYNNEI come from the germline V gene. V lost 7 bases and J 0 bases, leaving 13 bases between the germline ends. Here the CDR3 DNA reads TGTGCCAGCAAGGCAGACTATCCTAGCAATCAGCCCCAGCATTTT. This translates into CASKADYPSNQPQHF.

This clone came up once. V is TRBV5-1 and J is TRBJ2-2; the match to TRBD1 covers 9 bases. The germline gives CDR1 SGHRS, CDR2 YFSETQ. The trim removed 4 bases at V and 6 bases at J, leaving 4 bases unmatched. CDR3 length equals 14 residues. In DNA, the CDR3 is TGCGCCAGCAGCACTGGACAGGGGTCCGGGGAGCTGTTTTTT. The encoded protein is CASSTGQGSGELFF.

The rearrangement uses TRBV19 and TRBJ2-3; D not resolved. The germline CDR1 and CDR2 sequences are LNHDA and SQIVND (reference sequence). The CDR3 totals 13 residues. V was trimmed by 6 bases and J by 0 bases, leaving 7 bases between them. CDR3 sequence (DNA): TGTGCCAGTAGGAGGTCTAGCACAGATACGCAGTATTTT. Translation gives CASRRSSTDTQYF.

The chain has TRBV11-3 and TRBJ1-1, with D tentatively TRBD1 (6 bases). The CDR3 is 15 amino acids. V lost 2 bases, J lost 1 base, and 11 bases lay in between. Germline values: CDR1 SGHNT, CDR2 YENEEA. The CDR3 coding sequence is TGTGCCAGCAGCTTATCGGGACAAGGGAACACTGAAGCTTTCTTT. Protein sequence: CASSLSGQGNTEAFF.

The rearrangement joins TRBV6-5 to TRBJ1-5; D may be TRBD1 (6 bases). The CDR3 runs to 14 residues. In germline, CDR1 is MNHEY, CDR2 SVGAGI. V was cut by 2 bases and J by 4 bases, with 9 bases left in between. The CDR3 protein is CASSYLQGNQPQHF. CDR3 DNA sequence: TGTGCCAGCAGTTACCTGCAGGGGAATCAGCCCCAGCATTTT.

This sequence joins TRBV15 and TRBJ2-2; possible D gene TRBD2, 6 bases. Per germline, CDR1 LNHNV and CDR2 YYDKDF (reference sequence). CDR3 length: 16 residues. The ends were cut back, 0 bases at V and 0 bases at J, with 8 bases in the middle. CDR3 amino acids: CATSREGGANTGELFF. CDR3 coding DNA: TGTGCCACCAGCAGAGAAGGCGGGGCGAACACCGGGGAGCTGTTTTTT.

The chain links TRBV5-1 to TRBJ1-2; possibly TRBD1 for D (5 bases). Deletions cut 5 bases from V and 5 bases from J, with 16 bases between. Germline CDR1 SGHRS, CDR2 YFSETQ. The CDR3 contains 14 residues. In DNA form, the CDR3 reads TGCGCCAGCAGTCTGGGTAGGGGAGGTTATGGCTACACCTTC. Protein: CASSLGRGGYGYTF.

The rearrangement uses TRBV27 and TRBJ1-1, with a tentative D call TRBD1 (6 bases). V shed 2 bases and J shed 1 base, with 8 bases lying between them. The germline V gene encodes CDR1 MNHEY and CDR2 SMNVEV (reference sequence). This CDR3 contains 14 residues. CDR3 amino acids: CASSLGRGNTEAFF. The CDR3 DNA reads TGTGCCAGCAGTTTAGGCAGGGGGAACACTGAAGCTTTCTTT.

The gene calls are TRBV6-4 and TRBJ2-1; 7 positions agree with TRBD2. Germline trimming cut 2 bases from V and 8 bases from J; bases unmatched to any gene: 0. This CDR3 has 12 amino acids. Germline V lookup: CDR1 MRHNA, CDR2 SNTAGT. The CDR3 loop is CASSDGGDEQFF. The CDR3 DNA reads as TGTGCCAGCAGTGACGGGGGGGATGAGCAGTTCTTC.

The CDR3 sequence: CASSPPGHHYEQYF. The CDR3 DNA follows: TGTGCCAGCAGCCCCCCGGGACACCACTACGAGCAGTACTTC. V usage is TRBV9 and J usage is TRBJ2-7, with D tentatively TRBD1 (6 bases). CDR3 length equals 14 residues. Looked up from germline, CDR1 is SGDLS and CDR2 is YYNGEE. Between the trimmed V and J ends, which lost 4 bases and 3 bases, there was a span of 14 bases.

The chain carries TRBV5-1 and TRBJ2-7, with 8 bases matching TRBD2. The CDR3 runs to 15 residues. V shed 4 bases and J 3 bases; nucleotides not matched to a gene: 9. The germline V gene encodes CDR1 SGHRS and CDR2 YFSETQ. CDR3 coding DNA: TGCGCCAGCAGCCCCGCGGGAGGAGGGGGCTACGAGCAGTACTTC. Translation gives CASSPAGGGGYEQYF.

The chain combines TRBV6-1 with TRBJ2-7; perhaps TRBD1 as D (6 bases). Trimming removed 0 bases from V and 2 bases from J, with 11 bases in between. Germline assignment: CDR1 MNHNS and CDR2 SASEGT. The length of the CDR3 is 15 residues. CDR3 in DNA: TGTGCCAGCAGTGAAGCAAAAGGACAGACCTACGAGCAGTACTTC. Its protein is CASSEAKGQTYEQYF.

This chain links TRBV29-1 with TRBJ1-1; 9 bases agree with TRBD1. After removal of 7 bases from V and 5 bases from J, the junction contained 8 bases not matched to a gene. The CDR3 consists of 13 residues. Per the germline V gene, CDR1 is SQVTM and CDR2 is ANQGSEA. This chain's CDR3 is CSGRDRGGTEAFF. The DNA for the CDR3 is TGCAGCGGTAGAGACAGGGGGGGGACTGAAGCTTTCTTT.

The chain combines TRBV5-1 with TRBJ2-7, with D tentatively TRBD1 (5 bases). The CDR3 spans 13 residues. CDR1 is SGHRS and CDR2 is YFSETQ in the germline V gene. Trimming cost V 2 bases and J 2 bases, with 8 bases left between them. DNA for the CDR3: TGCGCCAGCAGCTTACAGGACCCCTACGAGCAGTACTTC. It codes for CASSLQDPYEQYF.

This chain links TRBV6-1 with TRBJ2-7; 12 nucleotides align to TRBD2. CDR1 is MNHNS and CDR2 is SASEGT in the germline V gene. The CDR3 is 15 amino acids. Unmatched junction bases numbered 3, after V lost 4 bases and J lost 2 bases. The CDR3 region is CASSATSGGAYEQYF. CDR3 nucleotide sequence: TGTGCCAGCAGTGCGACTAGCGGGGGAGCCTACGAGCAGTACTTC.

This chain uses TRBV30 with TRBJ2-1, with TRBD2 identical over 11 bases. The trim removed 2 bases at V and 7 bases at J, leaving 4 bases unmatched. The germline gives CDR1 GTSNPN, CDR2 SVGIG (reference sequence). CDR3 size: 14 residues. Here the CDR3 reads CAWSLVAGGNEQFF. Written as DNA, the CDR3 is TGTGCCTGGAGTTTGGTAGCGGGAGGGAATGAGCAGTTCTTC.

The rearrangement joins TRBV6-5 to TRBJ2-7; 8 bases fit TRBD2. This CDR3 has 13 residues. V shed 5 bases and J 4 bases; nucleotides not matched to a gene: 4. Germline V lookup: CDR1 MNHEY, CDR2 SVGAGI. Here the CDR3 reads CASSREREYEQYF. The CDR3, as DNA: TGTGCCAGCAGTCGAGAGCGGGAGTACGAGCAGTACTTC.

The chain links TRBV30 to TRBJ2-5; a weak D match, TRBD1 (7 bases). Germline values: CDR1 GTSNPN, CDR2 SVGIG (reference sequence). The CDR3 spans 15 residues. V lost 8 bases to trimming and J lost 3 bases, with 22 bases between them. In DNA, the CDR3 is TGTGCCGGTCTCCAGGGGGGCTGGTCGGAAGAGACCCAGTACTTC. Translated: CAGLQGGWSEETQYF.